Given below is one T cell receptor beta chain in context. The antigen is undetermined. Between the trimmed V and J ends, which lost 2 bases and 0 bases, there was a span of 6 bases. The CDR3 runs to 14 residues. Germline V gene data show CDR1 as MGHRA and CDR2 as YSYEKL. A roughly 200 ng quantity of DNA, around 30,000 T cell genomes, went into the sorted-subset replicate PCRs. The repertoire was sequenced with immunoSEQ multiplex PCR; TCRdb's copy has only in-frame clones and lacks some. This table has approximately 500,000 clones, about 96% appearing once. This entry is derived from a study of shared clonotypes between healthy human individuals. Study results and caveats: For naive CD4 cells, roughly 4.8% of clonotypes were shared across several donors.

V usage is TRBV4-1 and J usage is TRBJ2-3; no definite D call. The receptor was derived from a young woman in good health. Material for sequencing was naive CD4+ T cells sorted from blood. The subset is: CD45RA+ positively selected. The CDR3 DNA reads as TGCGCCAGCAGCCAACCTCGTAGCACAGATACGCAGTATTTT. This codes for CASSQPRSTDTQYF.